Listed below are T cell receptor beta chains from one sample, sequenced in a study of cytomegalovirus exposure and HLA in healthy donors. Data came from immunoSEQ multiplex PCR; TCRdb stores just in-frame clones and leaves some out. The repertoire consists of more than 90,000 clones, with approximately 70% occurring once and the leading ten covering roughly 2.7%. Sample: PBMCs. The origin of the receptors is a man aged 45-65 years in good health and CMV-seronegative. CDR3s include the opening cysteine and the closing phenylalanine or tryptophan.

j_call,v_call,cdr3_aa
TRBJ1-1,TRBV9,CASSVGQGPMGTEAFF
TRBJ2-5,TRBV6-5,CASRVQGAEETQYF
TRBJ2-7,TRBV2,CASSRHPGQGEIEQYF
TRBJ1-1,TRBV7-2,CASSPDSMNTEAFF
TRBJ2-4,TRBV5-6,CASSWTGGGKNIQYF
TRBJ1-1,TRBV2,CASRSTGYTMNTEAFF
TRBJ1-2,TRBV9,CASSDRQGANYGYTF
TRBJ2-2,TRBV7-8,CASSRGGTGELFF
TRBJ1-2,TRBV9,CASSVLPPYGYTF
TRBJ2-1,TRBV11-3,CASSLELGDSYNEQFF
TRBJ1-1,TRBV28,CASSSPPSSEAFF
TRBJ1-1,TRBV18,CASSPTRGRGVTEAFF
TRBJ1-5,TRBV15,CATSRDSSLDQPQHF
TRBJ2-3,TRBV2,CASSDSREETDTQYF
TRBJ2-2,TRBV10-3,CAIKGGGTRELFF
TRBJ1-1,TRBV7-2,CASSPRRVGTEAFF
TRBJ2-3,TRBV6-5,CASSYSSGGGTDTQYF
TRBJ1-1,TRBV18,CASSSGQEIMNTEAFF
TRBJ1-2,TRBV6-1,CASSVHYLGGYTF
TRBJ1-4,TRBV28,CASTGFGKLFF
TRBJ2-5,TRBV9,CASSSGVAGIGETQYF
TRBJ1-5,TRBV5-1,CASSYDRHQPQHF
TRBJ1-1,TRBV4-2,CASSQEWSGQSMFAFF
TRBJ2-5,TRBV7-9,CASSLVRASGDYATQYF
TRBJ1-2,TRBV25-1,CASSPTVAVGRFYGYTF
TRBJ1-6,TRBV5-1,CASSLGTSPSPLHF
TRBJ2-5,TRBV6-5,CAAGGRGTRETQYF